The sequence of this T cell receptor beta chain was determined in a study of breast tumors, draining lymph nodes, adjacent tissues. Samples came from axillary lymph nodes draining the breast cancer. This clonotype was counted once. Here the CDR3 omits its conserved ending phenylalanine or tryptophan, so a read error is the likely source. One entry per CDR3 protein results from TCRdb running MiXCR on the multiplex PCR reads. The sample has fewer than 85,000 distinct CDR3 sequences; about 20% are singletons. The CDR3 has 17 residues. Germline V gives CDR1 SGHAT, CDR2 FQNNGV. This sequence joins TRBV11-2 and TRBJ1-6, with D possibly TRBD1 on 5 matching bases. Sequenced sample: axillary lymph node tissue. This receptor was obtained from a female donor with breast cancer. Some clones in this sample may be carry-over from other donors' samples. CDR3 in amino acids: CASSLEGGRGHNSPLHV. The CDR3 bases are TGTGCCAGCAGCTTAGAGGGTGGGAGAGGACATAATTCGCCCCTCCACGTT.